These 21 T cell receptor beta chains share one sample of origin, sequenced in a study of control samples from healthy donors and cancer patients. The assay was immunoSEQ multiplex PCR, and TCRdb's table has in-frame clones only and misses some. Among fewer than 130,000 clones listed, over 75% were seen once. The sample taken for sequencing was PBMCs. These TCRs come from a woman aged 60-75 years with lung cancer.

This clone is labeled as medium-sized (0.01 to 0.1%). The chain has TRBV24-1 and TRBJ2-1; the D is unclear. CDR3 length: 16 residues. Germline V gives CDR1 KGHDR, CDR2 SFDVKD. Trimming shortened V by 4 bases and J by 0 bases, and 12 bases separated the two germline ends. In nucleotides, the CDR3 is TGTGCCACCAGTGACCTCGACAAGAGCTCCTACAATGAGCAGTTCTTC. Translating it yields CATSDLDKSSYNEQFF.

V and J are TRBV7-2 and TRBJ2-3, with D unresolved. Trimming took off 9 bases at V and 4 bases at J, with 17 bases between the two ends. Germline CDR1 and CDR2: SGHTA and FQGNSA. This CDR3 is 14 amino acids long. This CDR3 reads CASSHGPGADTQYF. DNA for the CDR3: TGTGCCAGTTCCCATGGACCTGGGGCAGATACGCAGTATTTT.

The chain employs TRBV5-6 and TRBJ1-2, with TRBD1 matching 11 bases. The CDR3 is 15 amino acids. Per germline, CDR1 SGHDT and CDR2 YYEEEE. V shed 0 bases and J 5 bases; nucleotides not matched to a gene: 3. The CDR3 loop reads CASSLVGQGAYGYTF. As DNA, the CDR3 is TGTGCCAGCAGCTTGGTCGGACAGGGGGCATATGGCTACACCTTC.

This clone was recorded once. The genes are TRBV27 and TRBJ1-2; D is perhaps TRBD1 (5 bases). The CDR3 extends over 16 amino acids. CDR1 is MNHEY and CDR2 is SMNVEV in the germline V gene (reference sequence). V gave up 3 bases and J gave up 4 bases, with 18 bases separating them. CDR3 DNA sequence: TGTGCCAGCAGTTTCCACGGAGACGGGACGCTCTATGGCTACACCTTC. Translated: CASSFHGDGTLYGYTF.

The genes are TRBV29-1 and TRBJ2-3; TRBD1 matches 9 bases. The CDR3 is 14 amino acids. J lost 3 bases, V lost 8 bases, and 9 bases had no gene match. Germline-derived CDR1 and CDR2 are SQVTM and ANQGSEA. The CDR3 DNA reads TGCAGCACAAGGTCCGGGACAGGGACAGATACGCAGTATTTT. Protein sequence: CSTRSGTGTDTQYF.

The chain couples TRBV5-8 to TRBJ1-4; D is uncertain. Germline loops: CDR1 SGHTS, CDR2 YDEGEE. Trimming took 5 bases from V and 2 from J, leaving 13 bases between them. CDR3 size: 15 residues. The CDR3 DNA follows: TGTGCCAGCAGGGGTGCGGGGTTGACTAATGAAAAACTGTTTTTT. Protein sequence: CASRGAGLTNEKLFF.

V gene TRBV5-6 combines with J gene TRBJ1-1; the match to TRBD1 covers 11 bases. The CDR3 has 19 residues. CDR1 is SGHDT and CDR2 is YYEEEE in the germline V gene. V trimming: 1 base; J trimming: 5 bases; junction bases outside the gene matches: 16. CDR3 in amino acids: CASSLRVGRDRGWKTEAFF. The CDR3 DNA sequence: TGTGCCAGCAGCTTGAGGGTCGGGCGGGACAGGGGGTGGAAGACTGAAGCTTTCTTT.

The chain links TRBV4-3 to TRBJ2-2; TRBD2 aligns across 8 bases. Trimming cost V 0 bases and J 4 bases; bases outside gene matches: 10. The CDR3 loop spans 18 amino acids. Germline-derived CDR1 and CDR2 are LGHNA and YSLEER. The CDR3 DNA reads TGCGCCAGCAGCCAAGAATATGAACGGGGGGGGCCCACCGGGGAGCTGTTTTTT. Its translation: CASSQEYERGGPTGELFF.

The V call is TRBV4-1, the J call TRBJ2-7; TRBD2 might be the D (7 bases). The CDR3 consists of 15 residues. Trimming pared 5 bases from V and 4 bases from J, leaving 18 bases between. Germline V gene lookup returns CDR1 MGHRA and CDR2 YSYEKL. CDR3 sequence reads: CASSVLRGGAYEQYF. CDR3 in DNA: TGCGCCAGCAGCGTACTAAGGGGGGGCGCTTACGAGCAGTACTTC.

The chain joins TRBV7-9 to TRBJ2-1, with 7 positions matching TRBD2. Germline V lookup: CDR1 SEHNR, CDR2 FQNEAQ (reference sequence). V shed 1 base, J shed 1 base, and the junction held 4 bases outside the gene matches. The CDR3 runs 16 residues. The CDR3 DNA is TGTGCCAGCAGCTTAGGAGGCGGGGGTTCCTACAATGAGCAGTTCTTC. Translated, it gives CASSLGGGGSYNEQFF.

The CDR3 loop is CASSFGTGYNNEQFF. In DNA, the CDR3 is TGTGCCAGCAGCTTCGGGACAGGTTATAACAATGAGCAGTTCTTC. This rearrangement joins TRBV11-2 to TRBJ2-1; 8 bases line up with TRBD1. After removal of 3 bases from V and 5 bases from J, the junction contained 6 bases not matched to a gene. CDR3 length: 15 residues. The V gene's germline CDR1 is SGHAT and CDR2 FQNNGV.

The rearrangement joins TRBV6-4 to TRBJ1-4; 7 bases line up with TRBD1. Germline values: CDR1 MRHNA, CDR2 SNTAGT. The J segment lost 10 bases and the V segment lost 2 bases, leaving 7 bases of the junction unmatched. The CDR3 is 14 amino acids. The CDR3 DNA is TGTGCCAGCAGTGACCACAGGGGAAGCGGAAAACTGTTTTTT. This gives the protein CASSDHRGSGKLFF.

V gene TRBV6-6 combines with J gene TRBJ2-1, with D perhaps TRBD2 (6 bases). From germline, CDR1 is MNHNY and CDR2 SVGAGI (reference sequence). CDR3 length: 14 amino acids. V lost 0 bases, J lost 7 bases, and 10 bases lay in between. This CDR3 is CASSYSEGRNEQFF. The CDR3 DNA is TGTGCCAGCAGTTACTCCGAGGGGAGGAATGAGCAGTTCTTC.

J is TRBJ2-3 and V is TRBV11-2; D remains ambiguous. CDR3 length: 12 amino acids. V was cut by 2 bases and J by 8 bases, with 8 bases left in between. Per germline, CDR1 SGHAT and CDR2 FQNNGV. CDR3 coding DNA: TGTGCCAGCAGCTTAAGTGGGCCTACGCAGTATTTT. It encodes CASSLSGPTQYF.

This chain uses TRBV6-2 or TRBV6-3 with TRBJ1-2; no clear D. Trimming took 0 bases from V and 7 from J, leaving 6 bases between them. This CDR3 contains 12 residues. The germline CDR1 and CDR2 sequences are MNHEY and SVGEGT. The CDR3 loop reads CASSYSGFGYTF. The CDR3 DNA follows: TGTGCCAGCAGTTACTCAGGGTTTGGCTACACCTTC.

The chain uses TRBV9 and TRBJ2-2, with D perhaps matching TRBD2 (6 bases). Trimming left V 2 bases short and J 4 bases short, with 15 bases between. The germline V gene has CDR1 SGDLS and CDR2 YYNGEE. The CDR3 length is 16 residues. DNA for the CDR3: TGTGCCAGCAGCGTCCTCCCGATGGGGGGCACCGGGGAGCTGTTTTTT. This sequence encodes CASSVLPMGGTGELFF.

This clone was found a few times. The gene calls are TRBV12-3 or TRBV12-4 and TRBJ1-2, with D uncertain. V lost 2 bases and J 4 bases, leaving 5 bases between the germline ends. The CDR3 runs 12 residues. CDR3 in amino acids: CASSLSSYGYTF. CDR3 bases: TGTGCCAGCAGTTTATCGTCCTATGGCTACACCTTC.

The gene calls are TRBV3-1 (or the pseudogene TRBV3-2) and TRBJ2-6; 10 bases map to TRBD1. Unmatched junction bases numbered 5, after V lost 4 bases and J lost 2 bases. CDR3 length equals 17 residues. Germline CDR1 LGHDT, CDR2 YNNKEL (reference sequence). CDR3 nucleotides: TGTGCCAGCAGCCCCAGGACAGGGGGGGCTGGGGCCAACGTCCTGACTTTC. Amino acids: CASSPRTGGAGANVLTF.

For the CDR3, the DNA is TGTGCCAGCAGCTTAAACGGACAGGACCCAATCGCTTTCTTT. Its translation is CASSLNGQDPIAFF. The chain carries TRBV7-3 and TRBJ1-1; 7 nucleotides agree with TRBD1. J lost 11 bases, V lost 1 base, and 10 bases had no gene match. CDR3 length: 14 residues. CDR1 is SGHTA, CDR2 FQGTGA, per germline.

The chain couples TRBV19 to TRBJ1-1, with 7 bases matching TRBD1. The CDR3 contains 15 residues. Unmatched junction bases numbered 8, after V lost 7 bases and J lost 0 bases. The V gene's germline CDR1 is LNHDA and CDR2 SQIVND (reference sequence). The CDR3 DNA sequence: TGTGCCAGTAAGTGGGACAGAGACATGAACACTGAAGCTTTCTTT. Residues: CASKWDRDMNTEAFF.

The chain couples TRBV25-1 to TRBJ2-7; the match to TRBD1 covers 7 bases. This CDR3 contains 11 residues. Germline assignment: CDR1 MGHDK and CDR2 SYGVNS. After removal of 5 bases from V and 10 bases from J, the junction contained 5 bases not matched to a gene. The CDR3 nucleotides read TGTGCCAGCAGTAGACAGGGAGTCCAGTACTTC. Amino acids: CASSRQGVQYF.